Below, 32 T cell receptor beta chains from the same sample are listed, as sequenced in a study of cytomegalovirus exposure and HLA in healthy donors. With 60 Vbeta and 13 Jbeta primers, the PCR was carried out. The data were produced by immunoSEQ multiplex PCR, yet TCRdb's version contains in-frame clones alone and is incomplete. The sample includes approximately 110,000 clones, around three quarters of them seen just once. The material sequenced was PBMCs. The receptors stem from a woman aged 60-75 years in good health and CMV-seropositive.

This rearrangement joins TRBV27 to TRBJ2-5, with a possible D match to TRBD1 (5 bases). The germline V and J ends were trimmed by 5 bases and 2 bases, with 12 bases remaining between them. Germline lookup yields CDR1 MNHEY and CDR2 SMNVEV (reference sequence). The CDR3 loop spans 14 amino acids. The DNA for the CDR3 is TGTGCCAGCAGTCCGACAGTGAGACAAGAGACCCAGTACTTC. Translated: CASSPTVRQETQYF.

The rearrangement links TRBV11-2 to TRBJ2-3, with 7 bases matching TRBD2. CDR1 SGHAT and CDR2 FQNNGV come from the germline V gene. The V segment lost 4 bases and the J segment 4 bases; nucleotides outside the gene matches: 11. This CDR3 spans 16 amino acids. This chain's CDR3 is CASSWGLAATSDTQYF. The CDR3 bases are TGTGCCAGCAGCTGGGGTCTAGCGGCTACCTCAGATACGCAGTATTTT.

The chain is built from TRBV7-9 and TRBJ2-5; possible D gene TRBD2, 6 bases. The J call may not be correct, given that the DNA end is closer to TRBJ2-7. The CDR3 has 15 residues. CDR1 SEHNR and CDR2 FQNEAQ come from the germline V gene (reference sequence). The CDR3 sequence is CASSRETDRVYEQYF. CDR3 nucleotides: TGTGCCAGCAGCCGGGAGACCGACAGAGTCTACGAGCAGTACTTC.

The V gene is TRBV30, the J gene TRBJ2-1; D gene ambiguous. Between the trimmed V and J ends, which lost 3 bases and 12 bases, there was a span of 18 bases. This CDR3 has 13 residues. Germline V lookup: CDR1 GTSNPN, CDR2 SVGIG (reference sequence). CDR3 loop: CAWSPRSVKWQFF. The CDR3 nucleotides are TGTGCCTGGAGCCCTCGGAGCGTGAAATGGCAGTTCTTC.

This chain joins TRBV7-9 and TRBJ2-5; the match to TRBD1 covers 7 bases. Trimming removed 5 bases from V and 5 bases from J; junction bases left unmatched: 5. This CDR3 has 13 amino acids. CDR1 is SEHNR and CDR2 is FQNEAQ in the germline V gene (reference sequence). CDR3 bases: TGTGCCAGCAGCCTGACAGGGCTGGAGACCCAGTACTTC. This sequence encodes CASSLTGLETQYF.

The rearrangement links TRBV19 to TRBJ2-7, with 8 positions matching TRBD2. J lost 4 bases, V lost 6 bases, and 11 bases had no gene match. The CDR3 sequence is 15 residues long. From germline, CDR1 is LNHDA and CDR2 SQIVND (reference sequence). The CDR3: CASSSPGGPPYEQYF. The CDR3 DNA sequence: TGTGCCAGTAGCAGCCCGGGAGGGCCCCCGTACGAGCAGTACTTC. Full variable domain (missing parts from reference TRBV19 and TRBJ2-7): DGGITQSPKYLFRKEGQNVTLSCEQNLNHDAMYWYRQDPGQGLRLIYYSQIVNDFQKGDIAEGYSVSREKKESFPLTVTSAQKNPTAFYLCASSSPGGPPYEQYFGPGTRLTVT.

J is TRBJ2-4 and V is TRBV6-5; D perhaps matches TRBD1 (6 bases). The V end was cut by 0 bases, the J end by 8 bases, with 14 bases between. The CDR3 contains 15 residues. Germline values: CDR1 MNHEY, CDR2 SVGAGI. CDR3 sequence reads: CASSYSSTGWDIQYF. CDR3 nucleotide sequence: TGTGCCAGCAGTTACTCGAGTACAGGGTGGGACATTCAGTACTTC.

CDR3 sequence reads: CASSFGSGWNTGELFF. The CDR3, as DNA: TGTGCCAGCAGTTTCGGGAGCGGGTGGAACACCGGGGAGCTGTTTTTT. The chain joins TRBV28 to TRBJ2-2; possibly TRBD2 for D (6 bases). From germline, CDR1 is MDHEN and CDR2 SYDVKM. Trimming shortened V by 3 bases and J by 1 base, and 12 bases separated the two germline ends. The CDR3 runs to 16 residues.

CDR3 residues: CASSYGTGIIGYTF. The CDR3 DNA reads as TGTGCCAGCAGTTACGGGACAGGGATAATTGGCTACACCTTC. J is TRBJ1-2 and V is TRBV6-5; 9 bases match TRBD1. The CDR3 runs 14 residues. Trimming cost V 2 bases and J 7 bases; bases outside gene matches: 5. Germline lookup yields CDR1 MNHEY and CDR2 SVGAGI.

V gene TRBV11-1 combines with J gene TRBJ2-1, with 8 bases that match TRBD1. Losses at the gene ends were 1 base for V and 4 bases for J; bases not matched to a gene: 6. The CDR3 covers 16 residues. Looked up from germline, CDR1 is SGHAT and CDR2 is FQDESV (reference sequence). In DNA, the CDR3 is TGTGCCAGCAGCTTAGTGGCAGGGGGCGGGTACAATGAGCAGTTCTTC. This gives the protein CASSLVAGGGYNEQFF.

This clone was detected only once. V is TRBV7-9 and J is TRBJ2-3; TRBD2 agrees at 10 bases. The trim removed 10 bases at V and 0 bases at J, leaving 10 bases unmatched. Germline V lookup: CDR1 SEHNR, CDR2 FQNEAQ (reference sequence). The CDR3 runs to 16 residues. The CDR3 protein is CAIPDRLAGSTDTQYF. The CDR3 DNA is TGTGCCATCCCTGACCGACTAGCGGGTAGCACAGATACGCAGTATTTT. The whole variable domain, filled in from reference TRBV7-9 and TRBJ2-3, reads DTGVSQNPRHKITKRGQNVTFRCDPISEHNRLYWYRQTLGQGPEFLTYFQNEAQLEKSRLLSDRFSAERPKGSFSTLEIQRTEQGDSAMYLCAIPDRLAGSTDTQYFGPGTRLTVL.

V usage is TRBV7-2 and J usage is TRBJ1-3, with D maybe TRBD1 (6 bases). There are 14 residues in the CDR3. Germline-derived CDR1 and CDR2 are SGHTA and FQGNSA. V was pared by 0 bases and J by 3 bases, with 6 bases between. In DNA, the CDR3 is TGTGCCAGCAGCTTAGCGACAGGTGGAAACACCATATATTTT. Translated: CASSLATGGNTIYF.

In its sample, this clone was seen once. V is TRBV5-4 and J is TRBJ2-1; D uncertain. The CDR3 has 16 amino acids. Germline V gene data show CDR1 as SGHNT and CDR2 as YYREEE (reference sequence). Between the trimmed V and J ends, which lost 2 bases and 6 bases, there was a span of 18 bases. DNA for the CDR3: TGTGCCAGCAGCTTTAAGGCCAGATCTGCGGCCAATGAGCAGTTCTTC. Translated, it gives CASSFKARSAANEQFF. Full variable domain (remainder filled in from reference TRBV5-4 and TRBJ2-1): ETGVTQSPTHLIKTRGQQVTLRCSSQSGHNTVSWYQQALGQGPQFIFQYYREEENGRGNFPPRFSGLQFPNYSSELNVNALELDDSALYLCASSFKARSAANEQFFGPGTRLTVL.

The chain employs TRBV18 and TRBJ1-1, with 9 bases aligning to TRBD1. Looked up from germline, CDR1 is KGHSH and CDR2 is LQKENI. The junction had 9 bases not matched to a gene; V was cut back by 6 bases and J by 7 bases. The CDR3 has 14 amino acids. CDR3 loop: CASSPRQGVNEAFF. In DNA form, the CDR3 reads TGTGCCAGCTCGCCTAGACAGGGGGTTAATGAAGCTTTCTTT.

This chain connects TRBV4-3 to TRBJ1-4; 8 bases match TRBD1. CDR1 is LGHNA and CDR2 is YSLEER in the germline V gene. The V gene end was trimmed by 2 bases and the J gene end by 4 bases; junction bases not matched to a gene: 6. This CDR3 spans 16 amino acids. CDR3 region: CASSQLPGQDNEKLFF. The CDR3 nucleotides are TGCGCCAGCAGCCAACTTCCGGGACAGGATAATGAAAAACTGTTTTTT.

This chain uses TRBV6-1 with TRBJ1-5; D is possibly TRBD1 (5 bases). Germline V gene lookup returns CDR1 MNHNS and CDR2 SASEGT. V was trimmed by 6 bases and J by 0 bases, leaving 6 bases between them. The CDR3 has 13 amino acids. CDR3 nucleotides: TGTGCCAGCAGGCAGGGTAGCAATCAGCCCCAGCATTTT. Encoded protein: CASRQGSNQPQHF.

The genes are TRBV29-1 and TRBJ1-4; 9 bases are a match to TRBD1. This CDR3 contains 15 residues. Losses at the gene ends were 6 bases for V and 1 base for J; bases not matched to a gene: 6. Germline V gives CDR1 SQVTM, CDR2 ANQGSEA. CDR3 DNA: TGCAGCGTGGCAACGGACAGGGGAACTAATGAAAAACTGTTTTTT. Protein: CSVATDRGTNEKLFF.

The V gene is TRBV6-5, the J gene TRBJ1-2, with 9 bases identical to TRBD1. Per germline, CDR1 MNHEY and CDR2 SVGAGI. The CDR3 is 13 residues long. J lost 8 bases, V lost 11 bases, and 12 bases had no gene match. CDR3 coding DNA: TGTGCCGCCAGAGGACAGGGGTTCGGAGGCTACACCTTC. Protein sequence: CAARGQGFGGYTF.

The gene calls are TRBV4-2 and TRBJ1-5, with 7 positions matching TRBD1. The CDR3 consists of 15 residues. V lost 1 base and J lost 6; bases outside the gene matches: 6. Germline V gene sequence: CDR1 LGHNA, CDR2 YNFKEQ. CDR3 DNA sequence: TGTGCCAGCAGCCAAGGGACAGGCTTAGGTCAGCCCCAGCATTTT. Protein: CASSQGTGLGQPQHF.

This clone was seen more than once but under ten times. The chain couples TRBV5-1 to TRBJ2-7, with TRBD1 identical over 8 bases. The CDR3 runs 16 residues. V shed 4 bases and J 0 bases; nucleotides not matched to a gene: 9. Germline V gives CDR1 SGHRS, CDR2 YFSETQ. In DNA form, the CDR3 reads TGCGCCAGCAGCCAGAGGGACAGGCGAAGCTCCTACGAGCAGTACTTC. Protein: CASSQRDRRSSYEQYF.

The chain recombines TRBV5-1 with TRBJ1-4; D unresolved. CDR1 is SGHRS, CDR2 YFSETQ, per germline. The CDR3 totals 14 residues. Trimming left V 4 bases short and J 0 bases short, with 7 bases between. CDR3 coding DNA: TGCGCCAGCAGCGAGATTCCAACTAATGAAAAACTGTTTTTT. Translated: CASSEIPTNEKLFF.

This clone was picked up one time. The genes are TRBV5-6 and TRBJ2-7, with 10 bases lining up with TRBD2. The germline CDR1 and CDR2 sequences are SGHDT and YYEEEE. V was clipped by 1 base and J by 4 bases; unmatched bases: 5. The CDR3 consists of 15 residues. CDR3 in amino acids: CASSLYGSGRYEQYF. CDR3 nucleotide sequence: TGTGCCAGCAGCTTGTACGGTAGCGGGAGGTACGAGCAGTACTTC.

This clone occurred a few times. This CDR3 reads CASTGGPYGYTF. The CDR3 nucleotides are TGTGCCAGCACCGGTGGGCCCTATGGCTACACCTTC. The chain is built from TRBV6-6 and TRBJ1-2; the D is unclear. The CDR3 is made up of 12 amino acids. Germline CDR1 and CDR2: MNHNY and SVGAGI (reference sequence). Trimming removed 7 bases at V and 4 bases at J, with 10 bases between.

V and J are TRBV6-4 and TRBJ1-2; 11 positions match TRBD1. With V trimmed by 6 bases and J by 7 bases, 7 bases remained unmatched. The CDR3 is made up of 14 amino acids. Germline V gives CDR1 MRHNA, CDR2 SNTAGT. CDR3: CASRPGQGERGYTF. Here the CDR3 DNA reads TGTGCCAGCAGACCGGGACAGGGGGAGCGTGGCTACACCTTC.

The chain links TRBV28 to TRBJ1-1, with TRBD1 identical over 7 bases. With V trimmed by 3 bases and J by 6 bases, 7 bases remained unmatched. The CDR3 is made up of 14 amino acids. CDR1 and CDR2 (germline): MDHEN, SYDVKM. CDR3 DNA: TGTGCCAGCAGTTTCCCGCACAGGGGCCCTGAAGCTTTCTTT. As protein: CASSFPHRGPEAFF.

The J gene is TRBJ1-5, the V gene TRBV21-1. TRBV21-1 is flagged as a pseudogene. CDR3 size: 17 residues. CDR3 amino acids: CASSKVYSGFGGQPQHF. The DNA of the CDR3 is TGTGCCAGCAGCAAAGTCTATTCGGGATTCGGGGGTCAGCCCCAGCATTTT.

This chain connects TRBV5-1 to TRBJ2-1, with TRBD1 matching 7 bases. The CDR3 runs to 17 residues. Germline V gives CDR1 SGHRS, CDR2 YFSETQ. Trimming at V came to 1 base and at J to 0 bases, leaving 7 bases not matched to a gene. CDR3 protein: CASSLSAGGSSYNEQFF. In DNA, the CDR3 is TGCGCCAGCAGCTTGTCGGCAGGGGGTTCCTCCTACAATGAGCAGTTCTTC.

This clone appeared a single time. One end of the junction does not line up with germline, which may come from a read error. The chain recombines TRBV7-2 with TRBJ1-1; D call uncertain. The CDR3 covers 14 residues. Germline CDR1 and CDR2: SGHTA and FQGNSA. CDR3: CASSLGAPRTEAFF. The CDR3, as DNA: TGTGCCAGCAGCTTAGGGGCCCCGCGGACTGAAGCCTTCTTT.

This rearrangement joins TRBV10-3 to TRBJ2-7, with D possibly TRBD1 on 6 matching bases. This CDR3 comprises 17 residues. V gave up 2 bases and J gave up 0 bases, with 17 bases separating them. CDR1 ENHRY and CDR2 SYGVKD come from the germline V gene. The CDR3, as DNA: TGTGCCATCAGTGAGACCCTAACAGGGCCCAGCTCCTACGAGCAGTACTTC. It specifies CAISETLTGPSSYEQYF.

This clone has a handful of counts. V is TRBV5-8 and J is TRBJ2-5; 8 bases align to TRBD1. CDR1 is SGHTS and CDR2 is YDEGEE in the germline V gene. V dropped 7 bases and J dropped 1; count of bases not matched to a gene: 9. The CDR3 has 15 amino acids. CDR3 nucleotide sequence: TGTGCCAGCGCCCTCCAGGGGGCCCCCCAAGAGACCCAGTACTTC. Encoded protein: CASALQGAPQETQYF.

The V call is TRBV19, the J call TRBJ1-2; no reliable D call. Germline loops: CDR1 LNHDA, CDR2 SQIVND (reference sequence). Trimming shortened V by 4 bases and J by 2 bases, and 5 bases separated the two germline ends. This CDR3 has 12 amino acids. CDR3 nucleotide sequence: TGTGCCAGTAGTACCAGGAACTATGGCTACACCTTC. Amino acids: CASSTRNYGYTF.

The CDR3 loop reads CASSHSGGLSYNEQFF. CDR3 coding DNA: TGTGCCAGCAGCCATAGCGGGGGCCTCTCCTACAATGAGCAGTTCTTC. V is TRBV7-2 and J is TRBJ2-1; 9 bases line up with TRBD2. The germline V gene has CDR1 SGHTA and CDR2 FQGNSA. The CDR3 runs to 16 residues. Losses at the gene ends were 5 bases for V and 0 bases for J; bases not matched to a gene: 5.